This T cell receptor (beta chain) was found in a study of CD8 T cells in ankylosing spondylitis. General observations from the study: Some of these motif variants have turned up before, in reports on reactive arthritis synovial fluid and blood.

Per the germline V gene, CDR1 is MDHEN and CDR2 is SYDVKM. The CDR3 sequence is 14 residues long. V lost 8 bases and J lost 7, with 21 bases in between. Quantitative 5'-RACE was performed with molecular barcodes, and it yielded the TCR beta libraries. Using its own MiXCR run on the 5' RACE reads, TCRdb lists one record per CDR3 protein. The sample lists about 150,000 distinct CDR3 sequences, around a third seen once, with 6% in the top ten. In its sample, this clonotype was seen a few times. Its cognate antigen is unknown. The rearrangement links TRBV28 to TRBJ2-7; D is perhaps TRBD2 (7 bases). The origin of this receptor is a male donor with ankylosing spondylitis. Sequenced: synovial fluid, either unsorted or a sorted T cell fraction (not recorded which). CDR3 nucleotides: TGTGCCAGCGTAAACTGGGGGGGGCGACGAGAGCAGTACTTC. It codes for CASVNWGGRREQYF. Full variable domain (outside the CDR3, taken from reference TRBV28 and TRBJ2-7): DVKVTQSSRYLVKRTGEKVFLECVQDMDHENMFWYRQDPGLGLRLIYFSYDVKMKEKGDIPEGYSVSREKKERFSLILESASTNQTSMYLCASVNWGGRREQYFGPGTRLTVT.